A selection of T cell receptor beta chains follows, all from one sample in a study of blood T cell repertoires in COVID-19. The assay was immunoSEQ multiplex PCR, and TCRdb's table has in-frame clones only and misses some. The repertoire holds about 90,000 clones, with 90% to 95% as singletons. The sample taken for sequencing was peripheral blood. The receptors come from a human donor with active COVID-19. The donor label of this sample is uncertain. The CDR3 runs from the conserved cysteine through the conserved F or W. A D gene is named only where the DNA matches it firmly.

>TRBJ1-1|TRBV4-1|.
CASSQEGPGGTEAFF
>TRBJ1-1|TRBV2|.
CASCWGGGTEAFF
>TRBJ2-1|TRBV27|.
CASSLLTSSYNEQFF
>TRBJ2-7|TRBV6-5|TRBD1
CASRHEQGAYEQYF
>TRBJ2-7|TRBV5-8|TRBD2
CASSLGVLAGVAYEQYF
>TRBJ1-2|TRBV2|TRBD1
CASRERQGVYGYTF
>TRBJ2-1|TRBV14|TRBD2
CASSHPRLAGGPRDEQFF
>TRBJ2-1|TRBV10-3|.
CAMAEQRDIYNEQFF
>TRBJ1-2|TRBV10-3|.
CAISTTADTVNYGYTF
>TRBJ2-7|TRBV24-1|.
CATSDKSGPAEYEQYF
>TRBJ2-2|TRBV27|TRBD2
CASSRTPRTSGGTGELFF
>TRBJ2-7|TRBV5-1|.
CASSLEVRAGTYEQYF
>TRBJ2-6|TRBV4-3|.
CASSQRYYRGGSGANVLTF
>TRBJ1-2|TRBV2|.
CASSGTRSSLYGYTF
>TRBJ1-6|TRBV7-3|.
CASSATSGTPGSPLHF
>TRBJ2-5|TRBV7-8|TRBD2
CASSPGLEETQYF
>TRBJ2-3|TRBV6-5|TRBD2
CASSRGGASTDTQYF
>TRBJ2-3|TRBV28|TRBD2
CASRDLAGVADTQYF
>TRBJ1-1|TRBV5-6|.
CASSLEGRDKAFF
>TRBJ2-1|TRBV11-3|.
CASSLSARNEQFF
>TRBJ1-1|TRBV27|.
CASSLAKNTEAFF
>TRBJ2-3|TRBV10-3|.
CAISEGGGTDTQYF
>TRBJ2-1|TRBV10-3|TRBD2
CAISERGDKGGQFF
>TRBJ1-2|TRBV7-9|TRBD1
CASSSRDRGLGYTF
>TRBJ1-2|TRBV15|TRBD1
CATSRDLATGGGYTF
>TRBJ1-4|TRBV19|.
CASTRFADRTNEKLFF
>TRBJ2-7|TRBV7-9|.
CASSLGSGYEQYF
>TRBJ1-1|TRBV21-1|.
CASSFRSGQLTEAFF
>TRBJ1-5|TRBV6-5|.
CASKEDRFSNQPQHF